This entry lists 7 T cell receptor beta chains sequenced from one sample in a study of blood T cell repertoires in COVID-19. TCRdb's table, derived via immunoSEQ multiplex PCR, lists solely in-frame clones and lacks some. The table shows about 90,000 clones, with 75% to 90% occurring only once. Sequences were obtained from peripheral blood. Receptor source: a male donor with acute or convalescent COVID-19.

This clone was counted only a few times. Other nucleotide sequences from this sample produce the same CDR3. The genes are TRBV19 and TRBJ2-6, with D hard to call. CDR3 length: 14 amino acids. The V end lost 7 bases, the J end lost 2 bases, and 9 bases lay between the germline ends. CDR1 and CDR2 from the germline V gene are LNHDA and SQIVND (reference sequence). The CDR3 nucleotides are TGTGCCAGTAATGAGGCTGCTGGGGCCAACGTCCTGACTTTC. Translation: CASNEAAGANVLTF.

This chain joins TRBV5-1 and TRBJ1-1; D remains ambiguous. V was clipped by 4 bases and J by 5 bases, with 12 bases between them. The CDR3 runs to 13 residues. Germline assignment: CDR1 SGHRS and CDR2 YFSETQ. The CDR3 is CASSLLERTEAFF. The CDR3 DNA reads TGCGCCAGCAGCCTACTTGAGAGGACTGAAGCTTTCTTT.

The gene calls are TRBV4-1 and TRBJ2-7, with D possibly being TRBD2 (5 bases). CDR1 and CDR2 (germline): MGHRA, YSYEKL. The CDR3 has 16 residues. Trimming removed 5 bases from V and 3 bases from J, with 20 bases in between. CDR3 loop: CASSSQAGEVGYEQYF. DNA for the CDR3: TGCGCCAGCAGCTCCCAGGCCGGGGAAGTAGGCTACGAGCAGTACTTC.

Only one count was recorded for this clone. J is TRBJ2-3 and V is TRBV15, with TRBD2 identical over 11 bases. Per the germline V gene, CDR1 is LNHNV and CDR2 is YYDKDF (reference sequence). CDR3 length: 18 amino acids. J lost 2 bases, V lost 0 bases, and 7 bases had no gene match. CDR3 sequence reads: CATSRETSGGFVTDTQYF. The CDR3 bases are TGTGCCACCAGCAGAGAAACTAGCGGGGGTTTCGTCACAGATACGCAGTATTTT. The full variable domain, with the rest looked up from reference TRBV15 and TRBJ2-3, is DAMVIQNPRYQVTQFGKPVTLSCSQTLNHNVMYWYQQKSSQAPKLLFHYYDKDFNNEADTPDNFQSRRPNTSFCFLDIRSPGLGDTAMYLCATSRETSGGFVTDTQYFGPGTRLTVL.

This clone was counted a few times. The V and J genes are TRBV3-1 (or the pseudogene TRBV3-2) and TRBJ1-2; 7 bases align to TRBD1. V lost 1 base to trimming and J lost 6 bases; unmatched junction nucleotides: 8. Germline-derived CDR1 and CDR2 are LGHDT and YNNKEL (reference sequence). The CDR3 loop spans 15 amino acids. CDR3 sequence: CASSQGHRGSDGYTF. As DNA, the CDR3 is TGTGCCAGCAGCCAAGGACACAGGGGATCGGATGGCTACACCTTC.

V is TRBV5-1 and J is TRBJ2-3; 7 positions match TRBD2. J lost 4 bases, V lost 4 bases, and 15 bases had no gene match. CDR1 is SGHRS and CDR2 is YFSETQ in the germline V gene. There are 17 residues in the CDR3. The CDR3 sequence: CASSRGVASSGADTQYF. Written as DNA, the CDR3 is TGCGCCAGCAGCCGCGGAGTGGCGTCCAGCGGGGCAGATACGCAGTATTTT.

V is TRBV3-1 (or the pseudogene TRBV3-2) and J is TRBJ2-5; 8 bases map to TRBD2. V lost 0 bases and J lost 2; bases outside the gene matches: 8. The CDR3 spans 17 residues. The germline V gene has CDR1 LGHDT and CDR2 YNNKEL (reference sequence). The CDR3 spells CASSQDGGGGPQETQYF. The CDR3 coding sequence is TGTGCCAGCAGCCAAGATGGGGGCGGGGGGCCTCAAGAGACCCAGTACTTC.